The following is a T cell receptor beta chain sequence with its context. The clone's antigen remains unknown. Base qualities are missing; no much larger clone stands one base away. Preparation of the library involved RT-PCR. The sample was run on an Illumina HiSeq 2500. TCRdb reanalyzed the raw reads on its own, using fastp at Q25 for trimming and MiXCR for clone calling, and kept in-frame beta chains. When rows share a CDR3 protein, they turn into one entry using the most common DNA and genes. The sample yields 600,000 to 850,000 distinct CDR3 sequences; approximately 15% were counted once. The ten largest clonotypes hold 6% to 9.5% of the sample. This sample is part of a study of response to subunit inactivated influenza vaccine (dated by TCRdb to 2017 to 2018). For the study in its entirety: Deep quantitative T cell receptor repertoire profiling was used in the study to track responses to a trivalent subunit inactivated influenza vaccine. Findings and caveats that apply to the study as a whole: The authors suggested that each seasonal influenza vaccination may recruit only a limited number of new T cells.

From the cysteine through the phenylalanine, the CDR3 covers 14 amino acids. Only the CDR3 portion is preserved as DNA: 42 bases, with reading frame beginning at the first base. As encoded in the germline V gene, CDR1 is LGHNA while CDR2 is YNFKEQ. Trimming at the junction amounts to 1 base on V and 5 bases on J, and the germline ends lie 12 bases apart. The V and J segments used are TRBV4-2 and TRBJ2-7, with the identity of the D gene unclear. The sample was PBMCs from blood, taken less than 15 days before vaccination. The receptor was isolated from a man aged 45-65 years who received an inactivated influenza vaccine. Donor details come from another sample of the same person, matched by shared clones. The DNA sequence is TGTGCCAGCAGCCAAGGGGCCGGCGAGGACGAGCAGTACTTC. This codes for CASSQGAGEDEQYF.